This TCR beta chain was identified during a study of early T cells in non-severe SARS-CoV-2 infection. Whole-study context: Unsorted whole blood bulk RNA was sequenced, with unpaired chains. The study, taken as a whole, reports: VDJdb matches were skewed toward anti-spike CD8 T cell responses.

There are many counts of this clonotype. Its antigen remains unidentified. Germline V CDR1 and CDR2: SGHTA, FQGTGA. The CDR3 is 13 amino acids. The V end was cut by 0 bases, the J end by 14 bases, with 14 bases between. Tagging with unique molecular identifiers was applied to individual cDNA molecules. Via MiXCR, TCRdb re-called the 5' RACE reads, giving one row per CDR3 protein. Of tens of thousands of distinct CDR3 sequences listed, about 15% are singletons. Sequencing used whole blood, obtained at baseline. This clonotype was obtained from an adult who was a healthcare worker with PCR-confirmed SARS-CoV-2 infection or an uninfected control (not recorded which). This chain links TRBV7-3 with TRBJ2-1, with D possibly being TRBD1 (7 bases). This chain's CDR3 is CASSLTGGTAEFF. DNA of the CDR3: TGTGCCAGCAGCTTAACTGGAGGGACAGCGGAGTTCTTC.